Listed below are T cell receptor beta chains from one sample, sequenced in a study of PD-1 blockade in classical Hodgkin lymphoma. Produced via immunoSEQ multiplex PCR; TCRdb's table is partial and in-frame only. The data contain some 90,000 clones, around 90% of them singletons. Specimen: peripheral blood mononuclear cells (PBMCs), collected before the second cycle of nivolumab. Receptors originate from a human donor with classical Hodgkin lymphoma. Both conserved end residues are part of each CDR3. Each record gives: CDR3 DNA, CDR3 protein, J gene, clone size, D gene, V gene. The D gene is left open where the match is weak. Rows may omit the clone size; those that give it use once, few, many or a size class.

CDR3nt: TGTGCCAGCAGCCCGTCGTGGGAGGGGCGGAACGAGCAGTACTTC; CDR3aa: CASSPSWEGRNEQYF; j_gene: TRBJ2-7; abundance: NA; d_gene: TRBD2; v_gene: TRBV11-2
CDR3nt: TGTGCCAGCAGTTTACTCAGGGGTAGGGGCTCCTACGAGCAGTACTTC; CDR3aa: CASSLLRGRGSYEQYF; j_gene: TRBJ2-7; abundance: NA; d_gene: NA; v_gene: TRBV27
CDR3nt: TGTGCCAGCAGTGATTTGGGGGCGGGAAACACCATATATTTT; CDR3aa: CASSDLGAGNTIYF; j_gene: TRBJ1-3; abundance: NA; d_gene: NA; v_gene: TRBV6-1
CDR3nt: TGTGCCAGCAGTGATTATAGCAATCAGCCCCAGCATTTT; CDR3aa: CASSDYSNQPQHF; j_gene: TRBJ1-5; abundance: NA; d_gene: NA; v_gene: TRBV2
CDR3nt: TGTGCCAGCAGTGAAGGAAACCCATGGCGGCCCCAGCATTTT; CDR3aa: CASSEGNPWRPQHF; j_gene: TRBJ1-5; abundance: NA; d_gene: NA; v_gene: TRBV6-1
CDR3nt: TGTGCCAGCAGCCAAGGGGCAACTTCCTACGAGCAGTACTTC; CDR3aa: CASSQGATSYEQYF; j_gene: TRBJ2-7; abundance: NA; d_gene: NA; v_gene: TRBV4-2
CDR3nt: TGTGCCAGCAGGACCGGGCCCTCCAGACGGAACACCATATATTTT; CDR3aa: CASRTGPSRRNTIYF; j_gene: TRBJ1-3; abundance: NA; d_gene: NA; v_gene: TRBV6-5
CDR3nt: TGCGCCAGCAGCTTGGCCTTAAAGACCTACGAGCAGTACTTC; CDR3aa: CASSLALKTYEQYF; j_gene: TRBJ2-7; abundance: NA; d_gene: NA; v_gene: TRBV5-1
CDR3nt: TGTGCCAGTAGTATAGGGGCGGGAGGCTCGGAAAAGCAGTACTTC; CDR3aa: CASSIGAGGSEKQYF; j_gene: TRBJ2-7; abundance: NA; d_gene: TRBD2; v_gene: TRBV19
CDR3nt: TGTGCCCTGCAAACTAAACGGGCCTACAATGAGCAGTTCTTC; CDR3aa: CALQTKRAYNEQFF; j_gene: TRBJ2-1; abundance: NA; d_gene: NA; v_gene: TRBV30
CDR3nt: TGCGCCAGCAGCCATGGACAGGTAGATACGCAGTATTTT; CDR3aa: CASSHGQVDTQYF; j_gene: TRBJ2-3; abundance: NA; d_gene: TRBD1; v_gene: TRBV4-1
CDR3nt: TGTGCCAGCAGCTTAGGCCATTTTGGGCTAGCGGATAGCACAGATACGCAGTATTTT; CDR3aa: CASSLGHFGLADSTDTQYF; j_gene: TRBJ2-3; abundance: NA; d_gene: TRBD2; v_gene: TRBV11-2
CDR3nt: TGCGGGGGGCCTAGGGCAGTGGGGTACGAGCAGTACTTC; CDR3aa: CGGPRAVGYEQYF; j_gene: TRBJ2-7; abundance: NA; d_gene: NA; v_gene: TRBV10-1
CDR3nt: TGTGCCAGCAGTCAAAGGACTAGCGGGAGGCATCTAGGGGGGAATGAGCAGTTCTTC; CDR3aa: CASSQRTSGRHLGGNEQFF; j_gene: TRBJ2-1; abundance: NA; d_gene: TRBD2; v_gene: TRBV27
CDR3nt: TGTGCTAGTGGTTTGGCTGGATTCGACTTTCACACCGGGGAGCTGTTTTTT; CDR3aa: CASGLAGFDFHTGELFF; j_gene: TRBJ2-2; abundance: NA; d_gene: NA; v_gene: TRBV12-5
CDR3nt: TGTGCCTCGACAGATTCTGAAGCTTTCTTT; CDR3aa: CASTDSEAFF; j_gene: TRBJ1-1; abundance: few; d_gene: NA; v_gene: TRBV30
CDR3nt: TGTGCCAGCAGCGTAGCGGGCGTGGAAGATACGCAGTATTTT; CDR3aa: CASSVAGVEDTQYF; j_gene: TRBJ2-3; abundance: NA; d_gene: NA; v_gene: TRBV9
CDR3nt: TGTGCCAGTAGCGACGACGGAAGGGGCAGTGAAAAACTGTTTTTT; CDR3aa: CASSDDGRGSEKLFF; j_gene: TRBJ1-4; abundance: NA; d_gene: NA; v_gene: TRBV19
CDR3nt: TGTGCCAGCGGACAGGCTTTTTACGAGCAGTACTTC; CDR3aa: CASGQAFYEQYF; j_gene: TRBJ2-7; abundance: once; d_gene: TRBD1; v_gene: TRBV9
CDR3nt: TGTGCCAGCACCGACATGACAGGCGGCGGCAACACCATATATTTT; CDR3aa: CASTDMTGGGNTIYF; j_gene: TRBJ1-3; abundance: NA; d_gene: NA; v_gene: TRBV6-5
CDR3nt: TGTGCCAGCAGAGAGACAGGGCTCGAGCAGTACTTC; CDR3aa: CASRETGLEQYF; j_gene: TRBJ2-7; abundance: once; d_gene: TRBD1; v_gene: TRBV6-6
CDR3nt: TGTGCCAGCAGTGGCGGCAGGGACCCCTATGGCTACACCTTC; CDR3aa: CASSGGRDPYGYTF; j_gene: TRBJ1-2; abundance: NA; d_gene: NA; v_gene: TRBV25-1
CDR3nt: TGCGCCAGCAGTGAACTAGCGAACTACGAGCAGTACTTC; CDR3aa: CASSELANYEQYF; j_gene: TRBJ2-7; abundance: NA; d_gene: TRBD2; v_gene: TRBV10-2
CDR3nt: TGTGCCAGCAGTTTTGGGGCAGCCCGCGAGCAGTACTTC; CDR3aa: CASSFGAAREQYF; j_gene: TRBJ2-7; abundance: NA; d_gene: NA; v_gene: TRBV27
CDR3nt: TGTGCCAGCAGGCTTGACAGTAACACTGAAGCTTTCTTT; CDR3aa: CASRLDSNTEAFF; j_gene: TRBJ1-1; abundance: NA; d_gene: NA; v_gene: TRBV5-4
CDR3nt: TGTGCCAGCAGCTTACCAGACAGAAACTCACCCCTCCACTTT; CDR3aa: CASSLPDRNSPLHF; j_gene: TRBJ1-6; abundance: NA; d_gene: NA; v_gene: TRBV7-6
CDR3nt: TGTGCCAGAAGCTTCGAGGGAAACACCATATATTTT; CDR3aa: CARSFEGNTIYF; j_gene: TRBJ1-3; abundance: NA; d_gene: NA; v_gene: TRBV5-3
CDR3nt: TGTGCCAGCAGCGTAGGACCGGAGGGCAATCAGCCCCAGCATTTT; CDR3aa: CASSVGPEGNQPQHF; j_gene: TRBJ1-5; abundance: NA; d_gene: NA; v_gene: TRBV9